The T cell receptor (beta chain) under discussion was sequenced for a study of blood T cell repertoires in COVID-19. Assignments of participants to cohorts depended upon their own reported clinical history. Using immunoSEQ multiplex PCR, the repertoire was profiled, and TCRdb retains in-frame clones only, with some absent. Of 150,000 to 170,000 clones in the sample, about 88% were seen once. The receptor was isolated from a middle-aged man who had recovered from COVID-19. Input material: PBMCs or T cells enriched from blood (not recorded which).

In nucleotides, the CDR3 is TGTGCCAGCAGCTTAACTCGGCGTCTAGCGCTTAGCACAGATACGCAGTATTTT. Protein product: CASSLTRRLALSTDTQYF. V and J are TRBV7-9 and TRBJ2-3, with D maybe TRBD2 (6 bases). The CDR3 has 18 amino acids. Germline V gene data show CDR1 as SEHNR and CDR2 as FQNEAQ (reference sequence). V was clipped by 2 bases and J by 0 bases, with 18 bases between them.